Below, 11 T cell receptor beta chains from the same sample are listed, as sequenced in a study of neoadjuvant anti-PD-1 for oral cavity cancer. Method: immunoSEQ multiplex PCR; TCRdb's copy keeps in-frame clones and lacks some. This table has 12,000 or so clones, 64% appearing once. Sequenced material: tumor tissue, taken before nivolumab (anti-PD-1) treatment. These receptors all stem from a person aged 40 to 85 with oral cavity squamous cell carcinoma. The donor label of this sample is uncertain.

The chain uses TRBV9 and TRBJ1-1, with D perhaps matching TRBD1 (5 bases). The germline V gene has CDR1 SGDLS and CDR2 YYNGEE. V was pared by 0 bases and J by 5 bases, with 11 bases between. The CDR3 is 14 residues long. DNA of the CDR3: TGTGCCAGCAGCGTAGCGGTGGCAGGGACTGAAGCTTTCTTT. Amino acid sequence: CASSVAVAGTEAFF.

This clone has a handful of counts. This chain joins TRBV11-2 and TRBJ2-1, with a possible D match to TRBD1 (5 bases). CDR3 length: 16 amino acids. V lost 5 bases and J 0 bases, leaving 14 bases between the germline ends. The germline V gene encodes CDR1 SGHAT and CDR2 FQNNGV. As DNA, the CDR3 is TGTGCCAGCAGCCTATACAGGATTAGCTCCTACAATGAGCAGTTCTTC. This codes for CASSLYRISSYNEQFF. The entire variable domain, with the rest obtained from reference TRBV11-2 and TRBJ2-1, is as follows: EAGVAQSPRYKIIEKRQSVAFWCNPISGHATLYWYQQILGQGPKLLIQFQNNGVVDDSQLPKDRFSAERLKGVDSTLKIQPAKLEDSAVYLCASSLYRISSYNEQFFGPGTRLTVL.

The chain uses TRBV7-6 and TRBJ2-4, with D possibly being TRBD1 or TRBD2 (5 bases each). Trimming shortened V by 5 bases and J by 8 bases, and 13 bases separated the two germline ends. Germline V CDR1 and CDR2: SGHVS, FNYEAQ. The CDR3 length is 13 residues. As DNA, the CDR3 is TGTGCCAGCAGCCGCAGGGAGACGGACATTCAGTACTTC. Translated: CASSRRETDIQYF.

This sequence joins TRBV5-1 and TRBJ2-7, with D unclear. The V end was cut by 0 bases, the J end by 5 bases, with 12 bases between. Germline V gene data show CDR1 as SGHRS and CDR2 as YFSETQ. CDR3 length: 14 residues. The CDR3 loop is CASSLDSAGDEQYF. In nucleotides, the CDR3 is TGCGCCAGCAGCTTGGATTCTGCTGGGGACGAGCAGTACTTC.

The V gene is TRBV5-1, the J gene TRBJ2-1; no reliable D call. V shed 0 bases and J shed 0 bases, with 7 bases lying between them. Germline-derived CDR1 and CDR2 are SGHRS and YFSETQ. This CDR3 is 15 amino acids long. The CDR3 region is CASSLGASSYNEQFF. The CDR3 bases are TGCGCCAGCAGCTTGGGGGCCAGCTCCTACAATGAGCAGTTCTTC. Filled out from reference TRBV5-1 and TRBJ2-1, the complete variable domain reads KAGVTQTPRYLIKTRGQQVTLSCSPISGHRSVSWYQQTPGQGLQFLFEYFSETQRNKGNFPGRFSGRQFSNSRSEMNVSTLELGDSALYLCASSLGASSYNEQFFGPGTRLTVL.

This clone was counted a few times. The gene calls are TRBV7-9 and TRBJ1-1; D is possibly TRBD1 (6 bases). This CDR3 contains 14 residues. Germline-derived CDR1 and CDR2 are SEHNR and FQNEAQ (reference sequence). V was cut by 3 bases and J by 2 bases, with 10 bases left in between. The chain's CDR3 is CASSFTGTNTEAFF. The CDR3 DNA is TGTGCCAGCAGCTTTACAGGGACTAACACTGAAGCTTTCTTT. Filled out from reference TRBV7-9 and TRBJ1-1, the complete variable domain reads DTGVSQNPRHKITKRGQNVTFRCDPISEHNRLYWYRQTLGQGPEFLTYFQNEAQLEKSRLLSDRFSAERPKGSFSTLEIQRTEQGDSAMYLCASSFTGTNTEAFFGQGTRLTVV.

This chain uses TRBV2 with TRBJ1-5, with 10 nucleotides matching TRBD1. This CDR3 is 17 amino acids long. The germline V gene encodes CDR1 SNHLY and CDR2 FYNNEI. Trimming took 5 bases from V and 5 from J; bases not matched to a gene: 12. The CDR3 DNA reads TGTGCCAGCAGTACGAAAACCGGGACAGGGGTTGATCAGCCCCAGCATTTT. This encodes CASSTKTGTGVDQPQHF. Together with reference TRBV2 and TRBJ1-5, the CDR3 gives the full variable domain: EPEVTQTPSHQVTQMGQEVILRCVPISNHLYFYWYRQILGQKVEFLVSFYNNEISEKSEIFDDQFSVERPDGSNFTLKIRSTKLEDSAMYFCASSTKTGTGVDQPQHFGDGTRLSIL.

This clone has only a few counts. The V gene is TRBV6-6, the J gene TRBJ1-6; D call uncertain. The CDR3 runs to 16 residues. V dropped 0 bases and J dropped 0 bases, with 6 bases sitting between them. From germline, CDR1 is MNHNY and CDR2 SVGAGI (reference sequence). CDR3 bases: TGTGCCAGCAGTTACTCCAAGGGCTCCTATAATTCACCCCTCCACTTT. Its protein product is CASSYSKGSYNSPLHF.

The V call is TRBV10-1, the J call TRBJ2-5; D gene unclear. The CDR3 is made up of 13 amino acids. Trimming removed 11 bases at V and 3 bases at J, with 16 bases between. Germline V CDR1 and CDR2: WNHNN, SYGVQD (reference sequence). DNA of the CDR3: TGCGCCTCCTCAAAGGCATTCAAAGAGACCCAGTACTTC. Translating it yields CASSKAFKETQYF.

The chain carries TRBV29-1 and TRBJ1-6; 9 bases align to TRBD1. With 6 bases clipped from V and 7 bases from J, the junction kept 4 bases outside the gene matches. This CDR3 comprises 13 residues. Germline values: CDR1 SQVTM, CDR2 ANQGSEA. CDR3 in DNA: TGCAGCGTAGGACAGGGGATGAATTCACCCCTCCACTTT. Amino acid sequence: CSVGQGMNSPLHF.

This sequence joins TRBV2 and TRBJ1-1, with D unclear. The CDR3 length is 12 residues. CDR1 SNHLY and CDR2 FYNNEI come from the germline V gene. The ends were cut back, 4 bases at V and 7 bases at J, with 10 bases in the middle. CDR3 loop: CASSGWKGEAFF. CDR3 DNA sequence: TGTGCCAGCAGTGGATGGAAGGGTGAAGCTTTCTTT.